The sequence of this TCR beta chain was determined in a study of read filtering for tumor transcriptome and immune sequencing. Turning to the study itself: Patients were some 16 male and about 14 female, mean age approximately 70 years, range about 40 to 85.

This library used 300 to 450 ng RNA and molecular barcoded adaptors spanning alpha/delta and beta/gamma chains. MiXCR, run by TCRdb on the reads, gives a single entry per CDR3 protein. The sample lists about 45,000 distinct CDR3 sequences; about a fifth were seen once. CDR1 and CDR2 (germline): LGHDT, YNNKEL (reference sequence). V was clipped by 2 bases and J by 0 bases, with 8 bases between them. This CDR3 comprises 15 residues. A word on this clonotype: Its matching antigen is unknown.

Study-level findings and limits: Sorted CD138-negative bone marrow cells were not purified T cells.

The sequenced sample was a population of CD138-negative cells sorted from bone marrow. The genes are TRBV3-1 and TRBJ2-4, with no clear D. This TCR came from a donor aged 40 or over with multiple myeloma. Here the CDR3 DNA reads TGTGCCAGCAGCCAAAGGGAACTAGCCAAAAACATTCAGTACTTC. It codes for CASSQRELAKNIQYF.